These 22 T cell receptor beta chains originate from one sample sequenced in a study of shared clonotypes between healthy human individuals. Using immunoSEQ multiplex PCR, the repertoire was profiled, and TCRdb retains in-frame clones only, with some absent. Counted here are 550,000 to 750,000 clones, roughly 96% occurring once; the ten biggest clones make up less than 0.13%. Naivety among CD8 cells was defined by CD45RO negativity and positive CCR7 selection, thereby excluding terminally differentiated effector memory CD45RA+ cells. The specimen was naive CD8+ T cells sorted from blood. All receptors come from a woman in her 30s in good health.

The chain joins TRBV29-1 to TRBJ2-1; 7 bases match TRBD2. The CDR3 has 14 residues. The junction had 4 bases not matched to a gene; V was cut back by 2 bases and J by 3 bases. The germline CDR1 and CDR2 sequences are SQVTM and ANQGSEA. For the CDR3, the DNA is TGCAGCGTTGAAAAGGGACTACACTACAATGAGCAGTTCTTC. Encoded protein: CSVEKGLHYNEQFF.

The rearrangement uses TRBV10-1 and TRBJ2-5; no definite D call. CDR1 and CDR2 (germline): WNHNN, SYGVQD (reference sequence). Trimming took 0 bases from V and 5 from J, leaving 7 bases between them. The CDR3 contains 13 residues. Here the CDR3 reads CASSESLYETQYF. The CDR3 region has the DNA TGCGCCAGCAGTGAGTCACTGTATGAGACCCAGTACTTC.

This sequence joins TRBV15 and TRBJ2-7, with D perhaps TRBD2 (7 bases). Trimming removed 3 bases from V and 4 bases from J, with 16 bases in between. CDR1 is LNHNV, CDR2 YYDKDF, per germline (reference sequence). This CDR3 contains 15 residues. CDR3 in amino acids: CATSSGGGAGYEQYF. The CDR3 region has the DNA TGTGCCACCAGCAGCGGAGGGGGGGCGGGATACGAGCAGTACTTC.

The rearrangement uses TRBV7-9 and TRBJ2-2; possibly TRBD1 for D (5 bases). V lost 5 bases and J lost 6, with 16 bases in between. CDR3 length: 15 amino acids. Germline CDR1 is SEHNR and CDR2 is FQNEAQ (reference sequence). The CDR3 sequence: CASSGDSRVPGELFF. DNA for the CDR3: TGTGCCAGCAGCGGCGACAGTAGAGTCCCCGGGGAGCTGTTTTTT. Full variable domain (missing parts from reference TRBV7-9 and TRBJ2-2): DTGVSQNPRHKITKRGQNVTFRCDPISEHNRLYWYRQTLGQGPEFLTYFQNEAQLEKSRLLSDRFSAERPKGSFSTLEIQRTEQGDSAMYLCASSGDSRVPGELFFGEGSRLTVL.

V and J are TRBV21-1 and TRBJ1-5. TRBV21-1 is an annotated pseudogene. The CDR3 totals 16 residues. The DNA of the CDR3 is TGTGCCAGCAGCAGTCCGGACGCTTCTAGCAATCAGCCCCAGCATTTT. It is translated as CASSSPDASSNQPQHF.

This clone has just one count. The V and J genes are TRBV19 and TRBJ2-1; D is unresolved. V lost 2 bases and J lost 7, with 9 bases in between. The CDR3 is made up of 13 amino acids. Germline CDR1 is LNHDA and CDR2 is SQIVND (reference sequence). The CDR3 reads CASSITTRNEQFF. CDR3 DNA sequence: TGTGCCAGTAGTATAACCACGAGGAATGAGCAGTTCTTC.

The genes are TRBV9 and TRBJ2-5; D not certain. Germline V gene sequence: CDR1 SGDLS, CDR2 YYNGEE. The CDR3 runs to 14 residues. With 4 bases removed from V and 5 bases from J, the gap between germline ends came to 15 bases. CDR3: CASSPLSSWETQYF. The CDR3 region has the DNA TGTGCCAGCAGCCCTCTTTCCTCTTGGGAGACCCAGTACTTC.

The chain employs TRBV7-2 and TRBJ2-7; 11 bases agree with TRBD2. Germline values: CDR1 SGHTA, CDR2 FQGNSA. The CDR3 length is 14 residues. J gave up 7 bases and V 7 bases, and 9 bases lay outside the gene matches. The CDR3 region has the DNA TGTGCCAGCACCGCGACTAGCGGGAACCGAGAGCAGTACTTC. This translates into CASTATSGNREQYF. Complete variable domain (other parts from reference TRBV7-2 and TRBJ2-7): GAGVSQSPSNKVTEKGKDVELRCDPISGHTALYWYRQSLGQGLEFLIYFQGNSAPDKSGLPSDRFSAERTGGSVSTLTIQRTQQEDSAVYLCASTATSGNREQYFGPGTRLTVT.

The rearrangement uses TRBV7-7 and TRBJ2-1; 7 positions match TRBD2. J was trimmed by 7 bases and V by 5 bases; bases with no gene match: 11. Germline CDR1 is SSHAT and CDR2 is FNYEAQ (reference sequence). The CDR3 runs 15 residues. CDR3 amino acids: CASSPQIGLVNEQFF. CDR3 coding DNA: TGTGCCAGCAGCCCCCAAATCGGACTAGTTAATGAGCAGTTCTTC.

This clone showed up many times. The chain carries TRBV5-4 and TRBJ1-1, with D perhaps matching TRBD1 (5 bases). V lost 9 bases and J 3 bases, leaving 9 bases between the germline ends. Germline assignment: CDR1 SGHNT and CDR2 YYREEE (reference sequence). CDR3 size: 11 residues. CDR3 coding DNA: TGTGCCACACGGGGGGACACTGAAGCTTTCTTT. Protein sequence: CATRGDTEAFF.

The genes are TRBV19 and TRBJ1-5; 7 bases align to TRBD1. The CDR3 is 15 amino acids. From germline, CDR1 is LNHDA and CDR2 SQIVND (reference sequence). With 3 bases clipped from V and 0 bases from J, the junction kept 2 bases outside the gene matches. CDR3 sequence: CASSIGTVSNQPQHF. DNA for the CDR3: TGTGCCAGTAGTATTGGGACAGTTAGCAATCAGCCCCAGCATTTT.

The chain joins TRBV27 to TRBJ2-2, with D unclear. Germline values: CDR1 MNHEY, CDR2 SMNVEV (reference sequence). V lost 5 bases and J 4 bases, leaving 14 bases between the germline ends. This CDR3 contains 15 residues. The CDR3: CASSPDAGITGELFF. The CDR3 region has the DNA TGTGCCAGCAGTCCCGACGCTGGAATCACCGGGGAGCTGTTTTTT.

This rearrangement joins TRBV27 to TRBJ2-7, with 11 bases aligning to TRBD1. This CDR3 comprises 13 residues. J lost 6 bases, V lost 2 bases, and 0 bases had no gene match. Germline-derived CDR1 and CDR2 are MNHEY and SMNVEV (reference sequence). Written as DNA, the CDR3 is TGTGCCAGCAGTTTAGGGACAGGGGGCGAGCAGTACTTC. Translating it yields CASSLGTGGEQYF.

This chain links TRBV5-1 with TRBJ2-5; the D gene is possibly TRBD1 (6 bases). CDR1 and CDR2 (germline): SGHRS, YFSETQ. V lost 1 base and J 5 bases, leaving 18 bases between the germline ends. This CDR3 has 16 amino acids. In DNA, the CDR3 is TGCGCCAGCAGCTTGACAGGGACGGAGACTCAGGAGACCCAGTACTTC. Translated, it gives CASSLTGTETQETQYF.

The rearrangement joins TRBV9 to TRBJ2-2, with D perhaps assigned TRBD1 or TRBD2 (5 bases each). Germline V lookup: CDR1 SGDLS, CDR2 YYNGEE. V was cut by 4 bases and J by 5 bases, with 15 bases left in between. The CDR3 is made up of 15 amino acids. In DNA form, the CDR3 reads TGTGCCAGCAGCCCCCTTAGGGGACGAACCGGGGAGCTGTTTTTT. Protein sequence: CASSPLRGRTGELFF.

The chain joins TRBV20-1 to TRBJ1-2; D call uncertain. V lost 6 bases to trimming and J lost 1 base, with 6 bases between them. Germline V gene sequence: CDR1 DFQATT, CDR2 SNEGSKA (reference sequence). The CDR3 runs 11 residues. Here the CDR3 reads CSAPVNYGYTF. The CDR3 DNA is TGCAGTGCGCCAGTTAACTATGGCTACACCTTC.

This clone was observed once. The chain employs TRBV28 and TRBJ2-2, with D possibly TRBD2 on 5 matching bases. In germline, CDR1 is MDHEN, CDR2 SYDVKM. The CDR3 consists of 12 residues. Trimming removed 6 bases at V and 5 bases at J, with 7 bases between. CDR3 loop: CASSGGTGELFF. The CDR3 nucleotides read TGTGCCAGCAGCGGAGGTACCGGGGAGCTGTTTTTT.

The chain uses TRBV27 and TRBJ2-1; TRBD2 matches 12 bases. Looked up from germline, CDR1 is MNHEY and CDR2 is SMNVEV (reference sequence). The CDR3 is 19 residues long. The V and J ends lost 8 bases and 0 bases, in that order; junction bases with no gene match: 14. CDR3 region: CASHQGLAGTQSSYNEQFF. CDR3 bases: TGTGCCAGCCACCAGGGACTAGCGGGTACCCAAAGCTCCTACAATGAGCAGTTCTTC.

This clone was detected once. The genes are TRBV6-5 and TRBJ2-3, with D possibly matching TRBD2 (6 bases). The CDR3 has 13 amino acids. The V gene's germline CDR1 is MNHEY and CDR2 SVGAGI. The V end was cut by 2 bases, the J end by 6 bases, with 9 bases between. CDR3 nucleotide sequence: TGTGCCAGCAGTTACGGGACTGAGGATACGCAGTATTTT. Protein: CASSYGTEDTQYF.

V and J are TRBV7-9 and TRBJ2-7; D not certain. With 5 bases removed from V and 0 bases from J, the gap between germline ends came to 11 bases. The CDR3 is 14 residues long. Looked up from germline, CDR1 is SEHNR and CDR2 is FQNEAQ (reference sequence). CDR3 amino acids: CASSPNHSSYEQYF. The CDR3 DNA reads TGTGCCAGCAGCCCTAATCATAGCTCCTACGAGCAGTACTTC.

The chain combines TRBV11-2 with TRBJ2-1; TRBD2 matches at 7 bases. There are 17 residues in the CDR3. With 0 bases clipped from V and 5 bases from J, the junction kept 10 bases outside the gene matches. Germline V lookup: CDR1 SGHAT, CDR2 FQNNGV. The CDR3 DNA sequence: TGTGCCAGCAGCTTAGACCGCGGGCTAGCGGCAGACAATGAGCAGTTCTTC. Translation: CASSLDRGLAADNEQFF.

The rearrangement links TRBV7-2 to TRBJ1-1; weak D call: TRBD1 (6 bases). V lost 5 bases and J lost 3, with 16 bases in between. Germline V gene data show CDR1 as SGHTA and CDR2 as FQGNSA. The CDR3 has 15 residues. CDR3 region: CASSTSGTPYTEAFF. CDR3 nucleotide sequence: TGTGCCAGCAGCACATCCGGGACACCCTACACTGAAGCTTTCTTT.